Given below is one TCR beta chain in context. Its cognate antigen is unknown. The data belong to a study of cytomegalovirus exposure and HLA in healthy donors. With 60 Vbeta and 13 Jbeta primers, the PCR was carried out. Sequenced by immunoSEQ multiplex PCR; TCRdb stores in-frame clones only, minus some. Altogether 85,000 to 90,000 clones are present, more than 60% being singletons, with the ten largest covering around 3%. General study results and limits: It was taken for granted in presence/absence analyses that sequencing depth across donors was roughly uniform.

Germline V gives CDR1 SGHDT, CDR2 YYEEEE. Trimming removed 1 base from V and 0 bases from J, with 10 bases in between. CDR3 length equals 16 residues. The sequencing input was PBMCs. The J gene is TRBJ2-2, the V gene TRBV5-6; no reliable D call. The source of this sequence is a man between 25 and 39 years old in good health and CMV-seronegative. In DNA form, the CDR3 reads TGTGCCAGCAGCTTGACAGCTACTCCGAACACCGGGGAGCTGTTTTTT. Residues: CASSLTATPNTGELFF.